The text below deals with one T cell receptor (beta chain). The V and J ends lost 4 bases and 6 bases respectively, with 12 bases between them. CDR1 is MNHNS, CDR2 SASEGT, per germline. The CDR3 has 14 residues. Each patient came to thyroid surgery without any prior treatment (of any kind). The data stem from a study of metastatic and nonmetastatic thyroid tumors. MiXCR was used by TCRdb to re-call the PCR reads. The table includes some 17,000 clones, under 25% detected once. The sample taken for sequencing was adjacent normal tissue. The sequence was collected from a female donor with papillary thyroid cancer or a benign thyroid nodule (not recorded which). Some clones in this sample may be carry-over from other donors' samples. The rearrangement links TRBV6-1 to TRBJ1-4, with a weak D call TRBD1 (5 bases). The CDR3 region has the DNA TGTGCCAGCAGTGTTGCAGGGTTTGATGAAAAACTGTTTTTT. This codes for CASSVAGFDEKLFF.